The rows below give T cell receptor beta chains drawn from one sample of a study of cytomegalovirus exposure and HLA in healthy donors. Data came from immunoSEQ multiplex PCR; TCRdb stores just in-frame clones and leaves some out. The table shows fewer than 150,000 clones, with around nine tenths occurring only once. The specimen sequenced was PBMCs. Receptor source: a man aged 18 to 30 in good health and CMV-seropositive. The CDR3 runs from the conserved cysteine through the conserved F or W. D genes are given only for firm matches. Size tells how often a clone was seen (once, few, many) or the class of an expanded clone, and some rows leave it out.

V gene	clone size	J gene	D gene	CDR3 protein	CDR3 DNA
TRBV7-3	NA	TRBJ2-5	NA	CASSPSRGETQYF	TGTGCCAGCAGCCCGTCCAGAGGGGAGACCCAGTACTTC
TRBV29-1	NA	TRBJ2-5	NA	CSVQGRWQETQYF	TGCAGCGTCCAGGGGAGATGGCAAGAGACCCAGTACTTC
TRBV5-1	NA	TRBJ2-7	NA	CASSLNRGGYEQYF	TGCGCCAGCAGCTTGAACAGGGGAGGCTACGAGCAGTACTTC
TRBV6-5	NA	TRBJ1-5	NA	CASRSSGQPQHF	TGTGCCAGCAGGAGTTCCGGGCAGCCCCAGCATTTT
TRBV28	once	TRBJ2-1	TRBD1	CASSPIGGSNEQFF	TGTGCCAGCAGTCCAATAGGGGGCTCCAATGAGCAGTTCTTC
TRBV10-3	once	TRBJ1-1	NA	CAISEPTGFKVGTEAFF	TGTGCCATCAGTGAGCCTACAGGGTTCAAGGTAGGGACTGAAGCTTTCTTT
TRBV15	NA	TRBJ2-4	NA	CATSRDRGAVNIQYF	TGTGCCACCAGCAGAGATCGGGGGGCAGTGAACATTCAGTACTTC
TRBV5-4	once	TRBJ2-5	TRBD2	CASSSSGGKETQYF	TGTGCCAGCAGCTCCAGCGGGGGGAAAGAGACCCAGTACTTC
TRBV30	NA	TRBJ1-4	NA	CAWSPRGADEKLFF	TGTGCCTGGAGTCCACGGGGGGCGGATGAAAAACTGTTTTTT
TRBV27	NA	TRBJ1-2	TRBD1	CASRTAGQGARGYTF	TGTGCCAGCAGAACCGCGGGACAGGGGGCGCGCGGCTACACCTTC
TRBV5-1	once	TRBJ2-7	TRBD2	CASSQPGLAGGYSYEQYF	TGCGCCAGCAGCCAACCGGGACTAGCGGGAGGGTACTCCTACGAGCAGTACTTC
TRBV5-1	NA	TRBJ1-1	TRBD1	CASSPWDRGKNTEAFF	TGCGCCAGCAGCCCATGGGACAGGGGCAAAAACACTGAAGCTTTCTTT
TRBV19	NA	TRBJ2-5	NA	CASSWEQGDQETQYF	TGTGCCAGTAGTTGGGAACAGGGAGACCAAGAGACCCAGTACTTC
TRBV29-1	NA	TRBJ2-5	NA	CSVAGTKFVETQYF	TGCAGCGTCGCCGGGACAAAGTTCGTGGAGACCCAGTACTTC
TRBV6-5	few	TRBJ1-2	TRBD1	CASGTGGGYTF	TGTGCCAGTGGGACAGGGGGCGGCTACACCTTC
TRBV4-2	NA	TRBJ2-1	TRBD2	CASSGHGGDHYNEQFF	TGTGCCAGCAGCGGCCACGGGGGGGACCATTACAATGAGCAGTTCTTC
TRBV7-6	NA	TRBJ1-5	TRBD1	CASSLESGLGTVNQPQHF	TGTGCCAGCAGCTTAGAATCGGGATTAGGGACAGTCAATCAGCCCCAGCATTTT
TRBV2	NA	TRBJ1-1	NA	CASSAQTEAFF	TGTGCCAGCAGTGCCCAAACTGAAGCTTTCTTT
TRBV10-1	NA	TRBJ2-3	TRBD2	CASSEASGKGGDTQYF	TGCGCCAGCAGTGAGGCTAGCGGGAAGGGGGGAGATACGCAGTATTTT
TRBV19	NA	TRBJ1-5	NA	CASSIGDRGTQHF	TGTGCCAGTAGTATAGGGGACCGGGGGACCCAGCATTTT
TRBV2	NA	TRBJ2-1	NA	CASSDEVLAEQFF	TGTGCCAGCAGTGATGAGGTGTTGGCTGAGCAGTTCTTC
TRBV12-5	NA	TRBJ1-1	NA	CASGLVVRVWTEAFF	TGTGCTAGTGGTTTGGTTGTCAGGGTCTGGACTGAAGCTTTCTTT
TRBV2	NA	TRBJ2-3	NA	CASSEGRSTDTQYF	TGTGCCAGCAGTGAGGGGAGGTCCACAGATACGCAGTATTTT
TRBV30	NA	TRBJ2-7	NA	CAWSKKASAWEQYF	TGTGCCTGGAGTAAAAAAGCTTCCGCTTGGGAGCAGTACTTC
TRBV10-3	NA	TRBJ1-2	TRBD1	CAISDPGQGNYGYTF	TGTGCCATCAGTGACCCCGGACAGGGGAACTATGGCTACACCTTC
TRBV6-5	NA	TRBJ2-5	TRBD2	CASSSTEIAGKETQYF	TGTGCCAGCAGTTCCACTGAGATAGCGGGGAAAGAGACCCAGTACTTC
TRBV5-1	NA	TRBJ2-5	TRBD2	CASSLAPSGGIPTQYF	TGCGCCAGCAGCTTGGCGCCTAGCGGGGGCATACCGACCCAGTACTTC
TRBV9	NA	TRBJ1-6	NA	CASSPRTVAGNSPLHF	TGTGCCAGCAGCCCCCGGACTGTCGCTGGGAATTCACCCCTCCACTTT
TRBV15	NA	TRBJ1-5	TRBD1	CATSRDRTGEGQPQHF	TGTGCCACCAGCAGAGATCGGACAGGGGAAGGTCAGCCCCAGCATTTT
TRBV27	NA	TRBJ2-7	TRBD1	CASTASIGDSYEQYF	TGTGCCAGCACTGCTTCGATTGGGGACAGCTACGAGCAGTACTTC
TRBV10-1	once	TRBJ2-1	NA	CASSEGRRQFF	TGCGCCAGCAGTGAAGGCCGGAGGCAGTTCTTC
TRBV21-1	NA	TRBJ1-1	NA	CASSKGGQGVNTEAFF	TGTGCCAGCAGCAAAGGTGGACAGGGTGTAAACACTGAAGCTTTCTTT
TRBV15	NA	TRBJ2-7	NA	CATSRERGRGNEQYF	TGTGCCACCAGCAGAGAACGAGGGCGTGGCAACGAGCAGTACTTC
TRBV7-3	NA	TRBJ2-1	TRBD1	CATGTGAYNEQFF	TGTGCCACCGGGACAGGGGCCTACAATGAGCAGTTCTTC
TRBV7-2	NA	TRBJ2-2	NA	CASSSGVSRELFF	TGTGCCAGCAGCTCAGGGGTTTCCCGGGAGCTGTTTTTT
TRBV30	NA	TRBJ1-1	NA	CAWSWAGDEAFF	TGTGCCTGGAGTTGGGCAGGGGATGAAGCTTTCTTT
TRBV7-9	NA	TRBJ1-1	NA	CASSFGVDTEAFF	TGTGCCAGCAGCTTCGGGGTGGACACTGAAGCTTTCTTT
TRBV18	NA	TRBJ1-2	NA	CASSPFGGADGYTF	TGTGCCAGCTCACCCTTTGGGGGGGCGGATGGCTACACCTTC
TRBV27	NA	TRBJ2-1	TRBD2	CASSLGNSGSDEQFF	TGTGCCAGCAGTTTAGGCAATAGCGGGAGTGATGAGCAGTTCTTC
TRBV29-1	NA	TRBJ2-3	TRBD2	CSVEDRLAGVGDTQYF	TGCAGCGTTGAAGATCGACTAGCGGGAGTTGGGGATACGCAGTATTTT
TRBV4-1	NA	TRBJ2-1	NA	CASSQESRPSSYNEQFF	TGCGCCAGCAGCCAAGAATCCCGTCCTAGCTCCTACAATGAGCAGTTCTTC
TRBV28	NA	TRBJ2-3	TRBD1	CASSWVGEGASDTQYF	TGTGCCAGCAGTTGGGTGGGTGAGGGGGCCTCAGATACGCAGTATTTT
TRBV5-1	NA	TRBJ1-2	NA	CASSLAGIGNYGYTF	TGCGCCAGCAGCTTGGCGGGGATAGGAAACTATGGCTACACCTTC
TRBV18	NA	TRBJ2-5	NA	CASSPSEKETQYF	TGTGCCAGCTCACCGAGCGAAAAAGAGACCCAGTACTTC
TRBV30	NA	TRBJ2-2	TRBD2	CAWKGGGRTGELFF	TGTGCCTGGAAGGGCGGGGGGAGGACCGGGGAGCTGTTTTTT
TRBV9	NA	TRBJ1-2	TRBD1	CASSVDPQGVGYGYTF	TGTGCCAGCAGCGTAGACCCACAGGGGGTAGGCTATGGCTACACCTTC
TRBV19	NA	TRBJ2-7	TRBD1	CASSNPLTGSEQYF	TGTGCCAGTAGTAACCCACTGACAGGGTCCGAGCAGTACTTC
TRBV6-1	NA	TRBJ1-1	TRBD1	CASSPDRGYEAFF	TGTGCCAGCAGTCCAGACAGGGGGTATGAAGCTTTCTTT
TRBV5-1	NA	TRBJ1-2	TRBD1	CASSSGQGDSGYTF	TGCGCCAGCAGCTCAGGACAGGGCGATAGTGGCTACACCTTC
TRBV11-2	NA	TRBJ2-3	TRBD2	CASSHYRIAGARTDTQYF	TGTGCCAGCAGCCACTACCGCATAGCGGGAGCTAGGACAGATACGCAGTATTTT
TRBV5-1	NA	TRBJ2-6	NA	CASSPSGSGANVLTF	TGCGCCAGCAGCCCCTCGGGATCTGGGGCCAACGTCCTGACTTTC
TRBV27	NA	TRBJ2-1	NA	CASSLKPGVPSNEQFF	TGTGCCAGCAGTTTAAAGCCCGGGGTACCCTCCAATGAGCAGTTCTTC
TRBV13	few	TRBJ2-7	NA	CASSDSSYEQYF	TGTGCCAGCAGCGACAGCTCCTACGAGCAGTACTTC
TRBV7-9	NA	TRBJ2-3	TRBD2	CASSWTSGGTDTQYF	TGTGCCAGCAGCTGGACTAGCGGGGGCACAGATACGCAGTATTTT
TRBV19	NA	TRBJ1-1	TRBD1	CASIGTGESFSEAFF	TGTGCCAGTATAGGGACAGGGGAATCATTTTCTGAAGCTTTCTTT
TRBV25-1	NA	TRBJ2-5	TRBD1	CASSEYGQGSETQYF	TGTGCCAGCAGTGAATATGGACAGGGATCAGAGACCCAGTACTTC
TRBV29-1	NA	TRBJ1-1	NA	CSTLNGGNTEAFF	TGCAGTACTCTTAACGGGGGGAACACTGAAGCTTTCTTT